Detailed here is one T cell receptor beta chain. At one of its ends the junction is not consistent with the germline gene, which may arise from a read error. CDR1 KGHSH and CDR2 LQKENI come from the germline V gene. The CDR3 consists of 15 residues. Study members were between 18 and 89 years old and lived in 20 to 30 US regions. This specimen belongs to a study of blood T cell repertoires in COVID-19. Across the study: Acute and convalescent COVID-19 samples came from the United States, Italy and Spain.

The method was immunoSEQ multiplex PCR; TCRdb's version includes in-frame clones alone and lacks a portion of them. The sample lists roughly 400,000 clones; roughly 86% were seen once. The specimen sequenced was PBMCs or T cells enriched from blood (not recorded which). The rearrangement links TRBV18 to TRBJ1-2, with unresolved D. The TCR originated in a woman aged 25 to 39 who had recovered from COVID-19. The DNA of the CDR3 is TGTGCCAGCTCCCCACTCTTGGGAGTTGTTAATGGCTACACCTTC. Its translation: CASSPLLGVVNGYTF.